This TCR beta chain came from a study of blood T cell repertoires in COVID-19. Turning to the study itself: Donors in the United States, Italy and Spain gave samples during acute or convalescent COVID-19.

As originally analysed: The assay estimated nucleated cells by amplifying reference gene primers. Assay: immunoSEQ multiplex PCR; the TCRdb copy retains only in-frame clones and omits some. For V, J and clone size, that table is used; D and trimming come from the DNA. Of about 170,000 clones in the sample, approximately 85% were seen once. Sequenced sample: peripheral blood. The TCR originated in a man aged 35-49 years who had recovered from COVID-19.

The CDR3 DNA is TGTGCCAGCAGCTACGGGGGATTCGCCTACAATGAGCAGTTCTTC. This sequence encodes CASSYGGFAYNEQFF. V gene TRBV11-1 combines with J gene TRBJ2-1; D possibly corresponds to TRBD2 (6 bases). The CDR3 has 15 amino acids. V lost 4 bases, J lost 2 bases, and 12 bases lay in between. Per germline, CDR1 SGHAT and CDR2 FQDESV (reference sequence). Filled out from reference TRBV11-1 and TRBJ2-1, the complete variable domain reads EAEVAQSPRYKITEKSQAVAFWCDPISGHATLYWYRQILGQGPELLVQFQDESVVDDSQLPKDRFSAERLKGVDSTLKIQPAELGDSAMYLCASSYGGFAYNEQFFGPGTRLTVL.